The present entry profiles one TCR beta chain with its context. Its antigen is not yet known. Nothing much larger sits one base from this clone, and base qualities are not available. From its cysteine to its phenylalanine, the CDR3 spans 14 amino acids. Solely the CDR3 DNA is kept, with 42 bases framed from the first base. Trimming removed 6 bases from V and 3 bases from J; the gene matches leave 3 bases unexplained. The germline V gene sets CDR1 to MDHEN and CDR2 to SYDVKM. TCRbeta CDR3 regions were amplified from genomic DNA using the immunoSEQ Assay, a bias-controlled multiplex PCR. Concerning the study's data processing: Nucleated cell counts per sample were estimated from amplification of reference gene primers within the assay. Sequence reads were collapsed and filtered to measure the absolute abundance of every unique TCRbeta CDR3 rearrangement. Productive Simpson clonality was computed per sample as the square root of Simpson's diversity index over productive rearrangements. TCRdb obtained this table from immuneACCESS and retained in-frame rearrangements with V and J assigned. These tables miss some clones; where compared with another copy, unresolved V genes account for less than half of the shortfall, and the remainder is unexplained. That table supplies the V and J calls and clone size; D and trimming were determined from the DNA. The sample includes about 230,000 clones, with around 82% observed a single time. 5.7% of the sample belongs to the ten largest clones.

This entry belongs to a study of blood T cell repertoires in COVID-19 (dated by TCRdb to about 2020). Notes on the research overall: Samples covering the acute and convalescent phases of COVID-19 were provided by collaborators in the United States, Italy and Spain. Where available, HLA class I and class II types were obtained from metadata supplied by the sample provider rather than from assay-based typing. The dataset comprised deeply sampled blood TCRbeta repertoires from subjects exposed to, actively infected with, or recovered from COVID-19. The material from the prospective study consisted of cDNA or gDNA derived from T cells, B-cell-depleted T cells, or PBMCs. The repertoires were released in a freely available public database intended as a resource for research on the immune response to SARS-CoV-2. Sample metadata almost always included a de-identified subject ID, COVID-19 status, age in years and sex. The samples were drawn from the first 160 participants of the ongoing ImmuneRACE study and from about 1,200 subjects provided by 6 global collaborators. The paper's findings and limits, for the study overall: Clinical and demographic metadata were provided uncurated, with the amount varying by source and participant.

Whole blood was collected in K2EDTA tubes by collaborating institutions according to the institutions' own protocols. For TCRbeta analysis, collaborator samples were shipped as frozen whole blood, as isolated PBMCs, or as DNA extracted from either sample type. Input material: peripheral blood. The origin of this receptor is an older man with acute or convalescent COVID-19. The chain couples TRBV28 to TRBJ1-5; TRBD1 fits 9 bases in the junction. The nucleotides read TGTGCCAGCAGCTGGACAGGGGCCAATCAGCCCCAGCATTTT. It codes for CASSWTGANQPQHF. Joined to the reference TRBV28 and TRBJ1-5 proteins, this CDR3 gives the full variable domain: DVKVTQSSRYLVKRTGEKVFLECVQDMDHENMFWYRQDPGLGLRLIYFSYDVKMKEKGDIPEGYSVSREKKERFSLILESASTNQTSMYLCASSWTGANQPQHFGDGTRLSIL.